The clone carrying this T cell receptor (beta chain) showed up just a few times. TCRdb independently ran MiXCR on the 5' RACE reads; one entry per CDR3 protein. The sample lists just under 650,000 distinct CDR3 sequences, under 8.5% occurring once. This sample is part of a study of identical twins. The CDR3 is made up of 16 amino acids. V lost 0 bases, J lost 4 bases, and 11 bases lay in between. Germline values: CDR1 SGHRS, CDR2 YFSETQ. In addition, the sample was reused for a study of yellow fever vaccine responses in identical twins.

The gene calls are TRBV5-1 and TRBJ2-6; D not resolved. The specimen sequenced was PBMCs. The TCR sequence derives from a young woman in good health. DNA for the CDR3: TGCGCCAGCAGCTTGGCCGGAGTGAGAGGGGCCAACGTCCTGACTTTC. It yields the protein CASSLAGVRGANVLTF.